This T cell receptor beta chain appears in the sequencing data of a study of T cells after posttransplantation cyclophosphamide. Produced via immunoSEQ multiplex PCR; TCRdb's table is partial and in-frame only. The table has tens of thousands of clones, about three quarters seen once; the top ten hold 7.5% to 10%. Cyclophosphamide on days +3 and +4 followed busulfan-fludarabine conditioning and a marrow graft. V trimming: 2 bases; J trimming: 6 bases; junction bases outside the gene matches: 5. The CDR3 length is 14 residues. CDR1 is SGHRS and CDR2 is YFSETQ in the germline V gene. With regard to this clone: The antigen is unknown.

General study findings and limits: Donor CD8+ memory clones often dominated recipient blood repertoires at later times. Blood and skin or GI T cell repertoires showed limited TRB overlap.

This clonotype was obtained from a female patient in her forties who received an allogeneic stem cell transplant from a related donor, was CMV-positive, and had no GVHD. Some T cells may be transferred from the graft donor. The chain joins TRBV5-1 to TRBJ2-1; 7 bases align to TRBD2. The source material was CD4+ T cells sorted from blood, sampled 1903 days after a stem cell transplant with posttransplant cyclophosphamide. The CDR3 loop is CASSFGGEVNEQFF. CDR3 nucleotide sequence: TGCGCCAGCAGCTTTGGGGGGGAGGTCAATGAGCAGTTCTTC.